Below, one T cell receptor (beta chain) is given with its context. This record comes from a study of blood T cell repertoires in COVID-19. For the study at large: Samples taken during acute and convalescent COVID-19 were collected in the United States, Italy and Spain. The analysed material was cDNA or gDNA that came from T cells, B-cell-depleted T cells, or PBMCs.

Original methodology: Quantification of nucleated cells was approximated via reference gene primer amplification. Sequencing used immunoSEQ multiplex PCR; TCRdb keeps in-frame clones, though not all of them. The V and J calls and the clone size are those of that table, but D and trimming were determined from the DNA. Among 300,000 to 400,000 clones listed, 88% were seen once. CDR3 size: 12 residues. V lost 3 bases, J lost 5 bases, and 6 bases lay in between. CDR1 is SGHRS and CDR2 is YFSETQ in the germline V gene. This TCR derives from a woman aged 45 to 65 with active or convalescent COVID-19. This rearrangement joins TRBV5-1 to TRBJ2-1; D is unclear. The specimen sequenced was peripheral blood. Here the CDR3 DNA reads TGCGCCAGCAGCTACACAAACAATGAGCAGTTCTTC. Encoded protein: CASSYTNNEQFF.